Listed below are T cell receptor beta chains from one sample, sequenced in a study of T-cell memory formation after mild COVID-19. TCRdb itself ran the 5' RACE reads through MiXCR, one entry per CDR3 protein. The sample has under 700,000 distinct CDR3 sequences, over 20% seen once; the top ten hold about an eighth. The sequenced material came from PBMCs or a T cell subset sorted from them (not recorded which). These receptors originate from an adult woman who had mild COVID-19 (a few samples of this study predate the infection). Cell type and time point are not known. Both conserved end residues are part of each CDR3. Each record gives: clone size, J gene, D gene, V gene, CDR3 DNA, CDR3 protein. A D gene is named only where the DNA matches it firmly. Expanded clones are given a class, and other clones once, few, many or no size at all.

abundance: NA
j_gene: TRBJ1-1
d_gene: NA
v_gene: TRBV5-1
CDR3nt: TGCGCCAGCAGCTTGGATCTAGGACGGCTGAACACTGAAGCTTTCTTT
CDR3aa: CASSLDLGRLNTEAFF

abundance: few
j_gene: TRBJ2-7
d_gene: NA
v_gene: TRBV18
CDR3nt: TGTGCCAGCTCAGGGGCCGGTTTTTCCTACGAGCAGTACTTC
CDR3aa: CASSGAGFSYEQYF

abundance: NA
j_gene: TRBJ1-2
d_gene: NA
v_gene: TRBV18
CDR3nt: TGTGCCAGCTCACCGGCAGGGGAATATGGCTACACCTTC
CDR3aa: CASSPAGEYGYTF

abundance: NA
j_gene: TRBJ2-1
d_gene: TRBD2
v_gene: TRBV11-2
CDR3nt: TGTGCCAGCAGCTACCGTAGCGGGGGGGTTGGTGAGCAGTTCTTC
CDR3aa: CASSYRSGGVGEQFF

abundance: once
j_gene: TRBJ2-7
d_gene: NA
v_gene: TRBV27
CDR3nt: TGTGCCAGCAGAGGGGCATTGAGCTTCTACGAGCAGTACTTC
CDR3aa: CASRGALSFYEQYF

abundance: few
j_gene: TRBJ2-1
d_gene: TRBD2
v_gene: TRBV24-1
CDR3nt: TGTGCCACCAGTGATTTGACCAGCGGGATAGGGAATGAGCAGTTCTTC
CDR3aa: CATSDLTSGIGNEQFF

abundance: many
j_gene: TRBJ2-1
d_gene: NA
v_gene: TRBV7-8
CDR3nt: TGTGCCAGCAGCTTAGACGGGGGCGCCTACAATGAGCAGTTCTTC
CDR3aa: CASSLDGGAYNEQFF

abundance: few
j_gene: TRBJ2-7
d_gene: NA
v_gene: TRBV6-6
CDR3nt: TGTGCCAGCACCAACGGGGCAGTCTACGAGCAGTACTTC
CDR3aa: CASTNGAVYEQYF

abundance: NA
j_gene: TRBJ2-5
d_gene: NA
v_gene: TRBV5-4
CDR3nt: TGTGCCAGCGGCGAACTAGTTCAGACCCAGGCCCAGTACTTC
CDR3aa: CASGELVQTQAQYF

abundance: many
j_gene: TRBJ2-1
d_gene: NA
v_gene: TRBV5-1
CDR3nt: TGCGCCAGCAGCTCCAAGGGGGGGCGGAAGAATGAGCAGTTCTTC
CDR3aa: CASSSKGGRKNEQFF

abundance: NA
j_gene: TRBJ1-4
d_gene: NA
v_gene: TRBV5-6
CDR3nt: TGTGCCAGCAGCTTGGGAATAGGGAGTAATGAAAAACTGTTTTTT
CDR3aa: CASSLGIGSNEKLFF

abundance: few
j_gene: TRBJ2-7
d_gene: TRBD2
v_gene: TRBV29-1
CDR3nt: TGCAGCGTTCCGGGACTAGCGGGAGGGGCCTCCTACGAGCAGTACTTC
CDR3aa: CSVPGLAGGASYEQYF

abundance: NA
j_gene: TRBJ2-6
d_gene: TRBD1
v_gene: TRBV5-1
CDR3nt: TGCGCCAGCAGCTTGGCCGGGACAGGGGATGGGGCCAACGTCCTGACTTTC
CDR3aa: CASSLAGTGDGANVLTF

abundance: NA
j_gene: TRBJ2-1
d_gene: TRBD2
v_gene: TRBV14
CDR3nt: TGTGCCAGCAGCCGGACTAGCGGGGGTATAACTGAGCAGTTCTTC
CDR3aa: CASSRTSGGITEQFF

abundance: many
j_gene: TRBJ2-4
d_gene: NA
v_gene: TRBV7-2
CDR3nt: TGTGCCAGCAGCTTATTGCCGAAACTCGACCTAGCCAAAAACATTCAGTACTTC
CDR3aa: CASSLLPKLDLAKNIQYF

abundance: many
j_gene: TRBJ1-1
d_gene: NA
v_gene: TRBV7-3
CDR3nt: TGTGCCAGCAGTTTGAACAGAGACACTGAAGCTTTCTTT
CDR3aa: CASSLNRDTEAFF

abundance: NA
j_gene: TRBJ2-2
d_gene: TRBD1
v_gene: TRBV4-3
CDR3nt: TGCGCCAGCAGCCAAGGGGGGACAGTAAGCTCCGGGGAGCTGTTTTTT
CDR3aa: CASSQGGTVSSGELFF

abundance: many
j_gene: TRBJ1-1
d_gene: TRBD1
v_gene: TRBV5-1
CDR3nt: TGCGCCAGCAGCACAGGACAGGGGATGAACACTGAAGCTTTCTTT
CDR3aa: CASSTGQGMNTEAFF

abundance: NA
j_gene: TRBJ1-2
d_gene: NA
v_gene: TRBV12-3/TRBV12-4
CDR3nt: TGTGCCAGCACAGCCCCGGGGGCCTATTATGGCTACACCTTC
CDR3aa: CASTAPGAYYGYTF

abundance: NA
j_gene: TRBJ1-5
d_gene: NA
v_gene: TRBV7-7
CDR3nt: TGTGCCAGCTCTGTCAGGGGAATCCGATTTGGCAATCAGCCCCAGCATTTT
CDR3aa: CASSVRGIRFGNQPQHF

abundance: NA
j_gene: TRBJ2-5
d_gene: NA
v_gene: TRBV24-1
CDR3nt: TGTGCCACCAGTGATTTCGGCCAAACGTTCCAAGAGACCCAGTACTTC
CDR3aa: CATSDFGQTFQETQYF

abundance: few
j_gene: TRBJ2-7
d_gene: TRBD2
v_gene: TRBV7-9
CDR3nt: TGTGCCAGCAGCCACCTGGGGAGGGCCTACGAGCAGTACTTC
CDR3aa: CASSHLGRAYEQYF

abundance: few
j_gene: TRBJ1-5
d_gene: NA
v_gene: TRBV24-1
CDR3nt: TGTGCCACCAGTGATTTGTACTCCCCGGAGCCCCAGCATTTT
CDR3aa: CATSDLYSPEPQHF

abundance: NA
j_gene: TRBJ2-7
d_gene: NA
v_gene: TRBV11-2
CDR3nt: TGTGCCAGCAGCTCTTGGGTGGTAGCGAGCTCCTACGAGCAGTACTTC
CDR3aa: CASSSWVVASSYEQYF

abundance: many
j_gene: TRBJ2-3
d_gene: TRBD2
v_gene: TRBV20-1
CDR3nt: TGCAGTGCTAGAGATGGTACTAGCGACGTGGCAGATACGCAGTATTTT
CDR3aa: CSARDGTSDVADTQYF

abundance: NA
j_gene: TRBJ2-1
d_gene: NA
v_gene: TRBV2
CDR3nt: TGTGCCAGCAGTCCACCCCGGGACTCAAATGAGCAGTTCTTC
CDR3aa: CASSPPRDSNEQFF

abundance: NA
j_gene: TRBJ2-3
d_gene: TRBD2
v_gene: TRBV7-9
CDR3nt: TGTGCCAGCAGCGCCGCAGGACTAGCGGGAGAATTTGCAGATACGCAGTATTTT
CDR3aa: CASSAAGLAGEFADTQYF

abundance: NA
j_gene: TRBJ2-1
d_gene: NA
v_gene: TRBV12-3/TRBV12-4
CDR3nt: TGTGCCAGCAGTTTGGGGCGGGCCAGATCTGAGCAGTTCTTC
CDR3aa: CASSLGRARSEQFF

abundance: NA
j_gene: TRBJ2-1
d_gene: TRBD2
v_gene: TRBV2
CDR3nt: TGTGCCAGCAGTGGTAGCGGGGGCTCCTACAATGAGCAGTTCTTC
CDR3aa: CASSGSGGSYNEQFF

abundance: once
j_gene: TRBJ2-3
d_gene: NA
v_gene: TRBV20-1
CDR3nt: TGCAGTGCTAGAGTCGGGACATGGTATGCAGATACGCAGTATTTT
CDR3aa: CSARVGTWYADTQYF

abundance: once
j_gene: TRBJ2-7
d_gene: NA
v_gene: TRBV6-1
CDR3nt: TGTGCCAGCAGTGCCCCATTGTGGACGGTCACCTACGAGCAGTACTTC
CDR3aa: CASSAPLWTVTYEQYF

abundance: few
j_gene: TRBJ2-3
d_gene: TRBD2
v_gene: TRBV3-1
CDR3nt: TGTGCCAGCAGCCCACTAGCGGGAGTCTTGGATACGCAGTATTTT
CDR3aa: CASSPLAGVLDTQYF

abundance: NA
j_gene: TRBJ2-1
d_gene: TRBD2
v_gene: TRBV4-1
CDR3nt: TGCGCCAGCAGAGGGGGGACTAGCCCCAATGAGCAGTTCTTC
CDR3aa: CASRGGTSPNEQFF

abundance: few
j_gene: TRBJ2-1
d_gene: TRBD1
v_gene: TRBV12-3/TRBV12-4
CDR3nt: TGTGCCAGCAGGCTAGCCTCCGGGACAGCTTACAATGAGCAGTTCTTC
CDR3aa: CASRLASGTAYNEQFF

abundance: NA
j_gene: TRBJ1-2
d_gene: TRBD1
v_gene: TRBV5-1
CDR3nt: TGCGCCAGCAGCTTTGGGACAGGGGAAGGCTATGGCTACACCTTC
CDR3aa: CASSFGTGEGYGYTF

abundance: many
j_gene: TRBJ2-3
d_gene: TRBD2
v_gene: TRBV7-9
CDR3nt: TGTGCCAGCAGCTTTTTAAGCGGGGGGCTTCCAGATACGCAGTATTTT
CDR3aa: CASSFLSGGLPDTQYF

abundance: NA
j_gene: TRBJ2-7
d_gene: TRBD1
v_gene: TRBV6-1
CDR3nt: TGTGCCAGCACCCTTGCGACCGGGACAGGGGGCCCCGCCTACGAGCAGTACTTC
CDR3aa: CASTLATGTGGPAYEQYF

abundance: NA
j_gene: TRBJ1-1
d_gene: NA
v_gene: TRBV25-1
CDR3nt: TGTGCCAGCAGTGTGGGGGCAGGGATCGCTGAAGCTTTCTTT
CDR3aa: CASSVGAGIAEAFF

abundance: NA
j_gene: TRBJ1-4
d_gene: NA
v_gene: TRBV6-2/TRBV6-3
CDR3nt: TGTGCCAGCAGTGACCCCATGATGAAACTGTTTTTT
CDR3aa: CASSDPMMKLFF

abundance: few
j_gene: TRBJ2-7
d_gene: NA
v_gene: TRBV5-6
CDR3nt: TGTGCCAGCAGCTTACTGGACACGCCTGTCGAGCAGTACTTC
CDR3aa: CASSLLDTPVEQYF

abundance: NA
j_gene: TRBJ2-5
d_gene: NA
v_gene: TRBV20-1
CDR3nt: TGCAGTGCTCCCCGGGGGGCCGAAGAGACCCAGTACTTC
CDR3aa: CSAPRGAEETQYF

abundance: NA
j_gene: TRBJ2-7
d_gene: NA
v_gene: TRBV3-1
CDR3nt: TGTGCCAGCAGCCAAGTAGGGGGAGCCAGCTCCTACGAGCAGTACTTC
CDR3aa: CASSQVGGASSYEQYF

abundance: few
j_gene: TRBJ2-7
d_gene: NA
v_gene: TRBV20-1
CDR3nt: TGCAGTGCTAGAGATCGAAGGGTGGGAGGATACGAGCAGTACTTC
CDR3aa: CSARDRRVGGYEQYF

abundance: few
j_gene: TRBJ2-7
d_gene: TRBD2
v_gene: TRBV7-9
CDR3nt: TGTGCCAGCAGCTTAGGCCTAGCGGGAACCCACGAGCAGTACTTC
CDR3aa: CASSLGLAGTHEQYF

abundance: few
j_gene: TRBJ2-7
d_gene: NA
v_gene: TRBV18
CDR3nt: TGTGCCAGCTCACCGGGGGTCAGCCCCTACGAGCAGTACTTC
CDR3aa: CASSPGVSPYEQYF

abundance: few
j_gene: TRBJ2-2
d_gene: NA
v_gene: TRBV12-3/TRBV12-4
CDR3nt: TGTGCCAGCAGTTTAGTGCAGGGACGCGGGGAGCTGTTTTTT
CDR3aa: CASSLVQGRGELFF

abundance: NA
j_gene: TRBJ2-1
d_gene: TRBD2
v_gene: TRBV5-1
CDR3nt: TGCGCCAGCAGCTTGATTTCTAGCGGGCAGCGGAATGAGCAGTTCTTC
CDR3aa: CASSLISSGQRNEQFF

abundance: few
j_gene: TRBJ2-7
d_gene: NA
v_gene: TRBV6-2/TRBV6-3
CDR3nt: TGTGCCAGCAGTTACTCGAAAGTCCTGACGTCCCACGAGCAGTACTTC
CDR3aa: CASSYSKVLTSHEQYF

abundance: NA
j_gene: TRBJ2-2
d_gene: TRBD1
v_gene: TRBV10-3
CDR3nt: TGTGCCATCAGACAGGGGTTGGACACCGGGGAGCTGTTTTTT
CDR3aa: CAIRQGLDTGELFF

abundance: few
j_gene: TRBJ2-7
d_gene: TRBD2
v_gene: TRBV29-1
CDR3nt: TGCAGCGTTGAAGGCGGGGGACTCTACGAGCAGTACTTC
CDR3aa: CSVEGGGLYEQYF

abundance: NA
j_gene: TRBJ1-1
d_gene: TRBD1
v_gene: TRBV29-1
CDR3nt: TGCAGCGGCGGACAGGGAAACACTGAAGCTTTCTTT
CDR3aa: CSGGQGNTEAFF

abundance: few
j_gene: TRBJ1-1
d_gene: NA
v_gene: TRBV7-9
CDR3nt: TGTGCCAGCAGCCGTTCGGGGGACACTGAAGCTTTCTTT
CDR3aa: CASSRSGDTEAFF

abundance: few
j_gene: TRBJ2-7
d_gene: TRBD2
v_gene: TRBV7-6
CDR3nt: TGTGCCAGCAGGAAGACAAGGACTAGCGAGCAGTACTTC
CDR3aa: CASRKTRTSEQYF

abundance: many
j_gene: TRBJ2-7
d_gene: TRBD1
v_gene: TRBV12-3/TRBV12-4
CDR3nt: TGTGCCAGCAGTTTAGACAGGGGGATAAAGCAGTACTTC
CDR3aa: CASSLDRGIKQYF

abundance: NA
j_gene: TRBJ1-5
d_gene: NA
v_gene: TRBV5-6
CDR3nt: TGTGCCAGCAGCTCCTATCGGGGGCCCCGCAATCAGCCCCAGCATTTT
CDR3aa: CASSSYRGPRNQPQHF